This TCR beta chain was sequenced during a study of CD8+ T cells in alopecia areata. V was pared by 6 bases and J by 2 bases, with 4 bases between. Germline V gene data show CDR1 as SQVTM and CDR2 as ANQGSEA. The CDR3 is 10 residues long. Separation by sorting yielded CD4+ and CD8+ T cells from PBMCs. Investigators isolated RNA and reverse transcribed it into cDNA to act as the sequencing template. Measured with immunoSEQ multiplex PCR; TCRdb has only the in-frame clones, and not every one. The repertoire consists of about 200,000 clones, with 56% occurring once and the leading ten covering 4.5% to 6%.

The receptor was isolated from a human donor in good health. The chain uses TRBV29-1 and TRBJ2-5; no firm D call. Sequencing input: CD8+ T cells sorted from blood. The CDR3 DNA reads TGCAGCGTCGGACAAGAGACCCAGTACTTC. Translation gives CSVGQETQYF.